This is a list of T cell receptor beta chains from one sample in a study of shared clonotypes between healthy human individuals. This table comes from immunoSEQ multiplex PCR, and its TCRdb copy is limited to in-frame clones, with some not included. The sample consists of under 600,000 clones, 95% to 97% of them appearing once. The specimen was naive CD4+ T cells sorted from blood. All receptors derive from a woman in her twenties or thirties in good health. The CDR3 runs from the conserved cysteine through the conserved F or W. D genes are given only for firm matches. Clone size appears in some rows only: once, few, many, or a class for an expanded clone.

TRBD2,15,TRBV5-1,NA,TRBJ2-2,TGCGCCAGCAGCCCTATCACTAGCGTCCCCGGGGAGCTGTTTTTT,CASSPITSVPGELFF
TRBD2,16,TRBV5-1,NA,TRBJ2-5,TGCGCCAGCAGCTGGACTAGCGGGACGTACCAAGAGACCCAGTACTTC,CASSWTSGTYQETQYF
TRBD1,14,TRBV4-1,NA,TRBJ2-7,TGCGCCAGCAGCCCGGACAGGGTCGAGCGGGCGCAGTACTTC,CASSPDRVERAQYF
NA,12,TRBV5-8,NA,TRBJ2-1,TGTGCCAGCAGCCACCTAGGCAATGAGCAGTTCTTC,CASSHLGNEQFF
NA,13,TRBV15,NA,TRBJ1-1,TGTGCCACCAGCAGAGAAACGAACACTGAAGCTTTCTTT,CATSRETNTEAFF
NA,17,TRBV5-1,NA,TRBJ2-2,TGCGCCAGCAGCTTGCGAGGGCAGCCCCCGGACACCGGGGAGCTGTTTTTT,CASSLRGQPPDTGELFF
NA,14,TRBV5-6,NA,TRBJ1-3,TGTGCCAGCAGCCGCCGGGGCTCTGGAAACACCATATATTTT,CASSRRGSGNTIYF
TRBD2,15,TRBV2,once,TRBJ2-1,TGTGCCAGCAGCCATCTAGCGGGAGGTTACAATGAGCAGTTCTTC,CASSHLAGGYNEQFF
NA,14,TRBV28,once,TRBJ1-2,TGTGCCAGCAGTTTAGGTGGGGCCTACTATGGCTACACCTTC,CASSLGGAYYGYTF
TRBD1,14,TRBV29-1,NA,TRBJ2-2,TGCAGCGTTAGGACAGGGCGGGACACCGGGGAGCTGTTTTTT,CSVRTGRDTGELFF
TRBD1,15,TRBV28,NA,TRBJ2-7,TGTGCCAGCAGTTCTCCAGGGACAGGCCCCTACGAGCAGTACTTC,CASSSPGTGPYEQYF
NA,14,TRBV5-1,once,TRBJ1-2,TGCGCCAGCAGCCCTTCCGGGCCGCCGGAGAGCTACACCTTC,CASSPSGPPESYTF
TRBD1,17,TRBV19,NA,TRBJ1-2,TGTGCCAGTAGTTTCATCCTGACAGGGAAGTTTAACTATGGCTACACCTTC,CASSFILTGKFNYGYTF
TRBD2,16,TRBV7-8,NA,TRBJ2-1,TGTGCCAGCAGCTTATCCCGGACTAGCGCCGGAAATGAGCAGTTCTTC,CASSLSRTSAGNEQFF
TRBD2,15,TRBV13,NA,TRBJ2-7,TGTGCCAGCAGCTTCTTTAGCGGGAGGGAGGGGGAGCAGTACTTC,CASSFFSGREGEQYF
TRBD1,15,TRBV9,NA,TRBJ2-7,TGTGCCAGCAGCCCCCGACAGGGGCCCATGTACGAGCAGTACTTC,CASSPRQGPMYEQYF